This TCR beta chain was captured in a study of human T cells and chemical hapten exposure (dated by TCRdb to the early 2020s). Turning to the overall study: For sensitization, 2% DPC in acetone was applied to a roughly 2 cm by roughly 2 cm area of upper inner arm skin. Peripheral blood TCR repertoire changes were tracked in vivo in alopecia patients during primary and secondary sensitization to the hapten diphenylcyclopropenone (DPC). Roughly 30 alopecia patients provided blood for TCR sequencing at one to four time points (pre-sensitization, 2, 6 and 24 weeks). Most of the patients in the cohort were female, and the cohort covered alopecia areata with under or over 50% scalp involvement, alopecia totalis and alopecia universalis. Libraries were pooled for sequencing, and per-sample TCR yields varied mainly because of small differences in library volumes within the pool. Weekly therapeutic DPC doses were additionally applied to the scalp of patients throughout the roughly 26-week study period. Blood was sampled from patients pre-sensitization (week 0) and at 2, 6 and about 24 weeks after DPC sensitization. Patch testing was performed on the upper back with Finn chambers containing 0.01% DPC, and the patch tests were scored after 6 days according to International Contact Dermatitis Research Group standards. The paper as a whole reports these results and caveats: Patch test score was positively correlated with the number of PT1 expanded TCRs, with significance at thresholds 8, 16 and 32 but not at 4. Expanded TCRs formed significantly more large CDR3 similarity clusters than pre-sensitization or healthy control sets, consistent with antigen-driven responses. After repeated subsampling, changes were observed in the strength of the expansion versus patch-test correlation and in the threshold at which the correlation became significant. The number of TCRs above 1 in 1000 frequency did not change with DPC sensitization; there was no evidence of global repertoire structure alterations. All patients had alopecia, a presumed autoimmune disease, so their immune response might differ from that of healthy individuals.

Explained via the paper, the time point label denotes: pre-sensitization, week 0. Per the publication, the treatment or condition label means: therapeutic diphenylcyclopropenone sensitization with weekly scalp DPC. At every patch-test visit, the blood draw took place before the patch test was put on. Patients were eligible if aged 18 to 70, diagnosed with alopecia and judged suitable for DPC therapy, and pregnant patients were excluded. Total RNA was extracted from unfractionated whole blood that had been collected in Tempus Blood RNA tubes. Between the V and J ends, shortened by 2 bases and 0 bases respectively, the junction contains 12 bases. CDR1 and CDR2 are read off the germline V gene (reference sequence) as SGHKS and YYEKEE. Including the terminal cysteine and phenylalanine, the CDR3 comprises 16 residues. The sequence is cut down to CDR3 DNA, 48 bases in frame from base 1. The method behind the library was RACE. Reads for this sample came from a NextSeq 500. During library preparation, unique molecular identifiers were attached to individual cDNA molecules so that TCRs could be counted quantitatively and reproducibly. Each blood RNA sample was used to sequence both TCR alpha and TCR beta chains. The published analysis was carried out like this. A median of about 87,000 TCRs per sample was observed, with a range of roughly 20,000 to 700,000. The Decombinator software suite was used to annotate the V, J and CDR3 of the TCR reads. To make PS versus PT1 abundance plots, every sample was subsampled to the same number of TCRs (28,000). Expanded TCRs were defined as absent before sensitization and observed at least eight times at the 2-week time point. Starting from the raw public reads, TCRdb applied fastp trimming at Q25, assembled clones with MiXCR and retained in-frame beta chains. Rows are combined by CDR3 protein, so each entry shows the most common genes and DNA. These V and J calls are TCRdb output, not the study's own analysis. Recorded for this sample are about 250,000 distinct CDR3 sequences; just under 8% of them occurred a single time. The ten biggest clones cover about 1.1% of the sample.

This clonotype was picked up a small number of times. Its target antigen remains unknown. No quality values exist for individual bases; no much larger clone is one base distant. This specimen was whole blood, taken in connection with sensitization to the hapten diphenylcyclopropenone (DPC). The rearrangement combines TRBV5-5 with TRBJ1-3; the D region possibly corresponds to TRBD1 (6 bases align). The receptor comes from a man between 18 and 29 years old with alopecia areata. Some clones in this sample may be carry-over from other donors' samples. The nucleotides read TGTGCCAGCAGCTTCGAGCAGGGGAGCTCTGGAAACACCATATATTTT. Its product reads: CASSFEQGSSGNTIYF.